This paragraph reports one T cell receptor (beta chain). Antigen: not known. This sample stems from a study of cytomegalovirus exposure and HLA in healthy donors. The study, taken as a whole, reports: Highly shared variants forming one cluster were likely a sequencing artifact.

It was with 60 Vbeta and 13 Jbeta primers that the PCR ran. Profiled with immunoSEQ multiplex PCR; TCRdb holds only in-frame clones, not every one. This table holds 200,000 to 250,000 clones, about 82% found once. The ends were cut back, 7 bases at V and 5 bases at J, with 35 bases in the middle. The CDR3 runs to 20 residues. The V gene's germline CDR1 is ENHRY and CDR2 SYGVKD. The sample comprised PBMCs. The chain is built from TRBV10-3 and TRBJ1-2; possibly TRBD1 for D (6 bases). This receptor was obtained from a man younger than 45 in good health and CMV-seronegative. CDR3 DNA sequence: TGTGCCATCATTCCGATTGGGTTAGGGGGGGTTAAAAAGGGTTGGTATGGCTACACCTTC. Amino acids: CAIIPIGLGGVKKGWYGYTF.